The 5 T cell receptor beta chains reported below all come from one sample, sequenced in a study of identical twins. TCRdb passed the 5' RACE reads through MiXCR, listing each CDR3 protein once. The sample has 1.5 million to 2 million distinct CDR3 sequences; under 35% are singletons. The sequencing input was cord blood. The origin of the receptors is a newborn girl in good health.

In this sample, this clonotype turned up a few times. The V and J genes are TRBV5-1 and TRBJ2-1; the D gene is possibly TRBD1 (6 bases). The V end was cut by 3 bases, the J end by 0 bases, with 10 bases between. The CDR3 is made up of 15 amino acids. CDR1 is SGHRS and CDR2 is YFSETQ in the germline V gene. The CDR3 DNA reads as TGCGCCAGCAGCTCCGGGACATACTCCTACAATGAGCAGTTCTTC. Translation: CASSSGTYSYNEQFF.

This clonotype showed up many times. The rearrangement links TRBV5-1 to TRBJ2-1; unclear D gene. V gave up 0 bases and J gave up 0 bases, with 19 bases separating them. Germline loops: CDR1 SGHRS, CDR2 YFSETQ. This CDR3 comprises 19 residues. The chain's CDR3 is CASSLAVRQAWGSYNEQFF. CDR3 DNA: TGCGCCAGCAGCTTGGCCGTCCGTCAGGCTTGGGGCTCCTACAATGAGCAGTTCTTC.

This clonotype was seen a handful of times. This chain's CDR3 is CASSEARAGDTQYF. CDR3 nucleotides: TGTGCCAGCAGTGAAGCCCGGGCGGGAGATACGCAGTATTTT. This chain joins TRBV6-1 and TRBJ2-3; D is possibly TRBD2 (5 bases). CDR1 is MNHNS, CDR2 SASEGT, per germline. V was clipped by 0 bases and J by 5 bases, with 9 bases between them. The CDR3 runs to 14 residues.

The chain links TRBV12-3 or TRBV12-4 to TRBJ2-5; 7 positions agree with TRBD1. The V and J ends lost 2 bases and 5 bases, in that order; junction bases with no gene match: 2. The CDR3 totals 13 residues. CDR3 sequence (DNA): TGTGCCAGCAGTTTACCCAGGGGGGAGACCCAGTACTTC. This translates into CASSLPRGETQYF.

The CDR3 is CASTHGPRQPQHF. The CDR3, as DNA: TGTGCCAGCACCCATGGCCCCCGTCAGCCCCAGCATTTT. J is TRBJ1-5 and V is TRBV12-3 or TRBV12-4; no reliable D call. With 7 bases removed from V and 6 bases from J, the gap between germline ends came to 13 bases. CDR3 length: 13 amino acids.